This T cell receptor beta chain was sequenced during a study of shared clonotypes between healthy human individuals. Selected positively for CCR7 and CD45RO-negative, naive CD8 cells excluded terminally differentiated effector memory CD45RA+ cells. The repertoire was sequenced with immunoSEQ multiplex PCR; TCRdb's copy has only in-frame clones and lacks some. The table has about 2 million clones, about 95% seen once. V was shortened by 4 bases and J by 1 base, with 6 bases between the two germline ends. CDR1 and CDR2 from the germline V gene are SGHDT and YYEEEE. This CDR3 comprises 12 residues. On this clone: This specimen includes other DNA sequences encoding the same CDR3.

The sequence derives from a man younger than 35 in good health. J is TRBJ2-7 and V is TRBV5-6, with TRBD1 as a possible D gene (5 bases). The sequencing sample was made of naive CD8+ T cells sorted from blood. CDR3 sequence: CASSQGSYEQYF. Written as DNA, the CDR3 is TGTGCCAGCAGCCAGGGATCCTACGAGCAGTACTTC. The full variable domain, its missing parts supplied by reference TRBV5-6 and TRBJ2-7, is DAGVTQSPTHLIKTRGQQVTLRCSPKSGHDTVSWYQQALGQGPQFIFQYYEEEERQRGNFPDRFSGHQFPNYSSELNVNALLLGDSALYLCASSQGSYEQYFGPGTRLTVT.